This T cell receptor beta chain appears in the sequencing data of a study of control samples from healthy donors and cancer patients. Assay: immunoSEQ multiplex PCR; the TCRdb copy retains only in-frame clones and omits some. The table has about 77,000 clones, around 92% seen once. CDR1 is SGHRS, CDR2 YFSETQ, per germline. This CDR3 region has 17 residues. Trimming cost V 0 bases and J 1 base, with 16 bases left between them. This receptor was identified in an older woman in good health. Specimen: blood. The rearrangement joins TRBV5-1 to TRBJ1-1; tentatively, D is TRBD1 (5 bases). The CDR3 is CASSLGDPIPENTEAFF. CDR3 in DNA: TGCGCCAGCAGCTTGGGGGACCCAATCCCGGAGAACACTGAAGCTTTCTTT.